One T cell receptor (beta chain) is described in this entry. Just one base apart from a much larger clone, this may be a read error. The data stem from a study of tumor-infiltrating lymphocytes in primary liver carcinoma. A constant-region primer served to make TCR beta cDNA from approximately 490 ng total RNA. ARM-PCR was slightly modified, and three nested multiplex PCR rounds with it gave rise to the TCR beta libraries. A C-beta reverse primer and TRBV1-TRBV30 forward primers served in each of the first two PCR rounds, at 9 to 11 cycles apiece. TCRdb analysed the multiplex PCR reads with MiXCR anew, one entry per CDR3 protein. The sample has approximately 340,000 distinct CDR3 sequences, around three fifths seen once. Extraction also yielded germline DNA, while blood RNA was obtained from unsorted whole blood. Germline CDR1 is SGHKS and CDR2 is YYEKEE (reference sequence). The CDR3 covers 14 residues.

This receptor was identified in a man aged 35-49 years with primary liver carcinoma and hepatitis B virus infection. This chain joins TRBV5-5 and TRBJ2-5, with D perhaps being TRBD1 or TRBD2 (5 bases each). The source material was peripheral blood. The DNA for the CDR3 is TGTGCCAGCAGCTTGACCGGGACCCAAGAGATCCAGTACTTC. The encoded protein is CASSLTGTQEIQYF.